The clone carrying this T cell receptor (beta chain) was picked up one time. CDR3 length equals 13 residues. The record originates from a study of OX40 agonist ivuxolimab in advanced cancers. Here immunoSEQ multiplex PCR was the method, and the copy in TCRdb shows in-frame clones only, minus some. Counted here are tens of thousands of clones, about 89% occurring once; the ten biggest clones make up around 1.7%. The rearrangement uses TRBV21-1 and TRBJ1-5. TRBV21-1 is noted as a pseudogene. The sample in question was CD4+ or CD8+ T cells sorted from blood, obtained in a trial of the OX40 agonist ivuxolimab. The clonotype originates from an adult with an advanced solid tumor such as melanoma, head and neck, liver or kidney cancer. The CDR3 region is CASSKDPNQPQHF. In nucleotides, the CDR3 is TGTGCCAGCAGCAAGGACCCTAATCAGCCCCAGCATTTT.